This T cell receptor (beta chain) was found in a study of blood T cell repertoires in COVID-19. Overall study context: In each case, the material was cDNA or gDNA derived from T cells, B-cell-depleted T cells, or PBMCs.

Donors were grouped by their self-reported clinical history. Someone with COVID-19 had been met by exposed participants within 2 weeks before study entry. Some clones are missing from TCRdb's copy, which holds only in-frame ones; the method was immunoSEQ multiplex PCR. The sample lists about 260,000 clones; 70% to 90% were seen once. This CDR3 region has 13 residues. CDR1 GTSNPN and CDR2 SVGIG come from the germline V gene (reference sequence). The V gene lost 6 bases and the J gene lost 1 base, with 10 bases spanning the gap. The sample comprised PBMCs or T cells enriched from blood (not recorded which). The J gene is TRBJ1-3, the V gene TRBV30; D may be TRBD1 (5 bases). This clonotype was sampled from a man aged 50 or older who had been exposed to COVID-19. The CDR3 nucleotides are TGTGCCTGCCTAAGGGGTTCTGGAAACACCATATATTTT. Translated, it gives CACLRGSGNTIYF.